These 21 T cell receptor beta chains were all obtained from the same sample, sequenced in a study of beta chain features in type 1 diabetes. Study findings and constraints: Moderate yet significant TCRB CDR3 shortening was seen in Type 1 diabetes patients in all four CD4+ subsets.

For these receptors, no antigen is known. All of the isolated RNA was reverse transcribed, so expressed TCRB transcripts were sequenced. TCRdb's table, derived via immunoSEQ multiplex PCR, lists solely in-frame clones and lacks some. Found here are more than 250,000 clones, around 22% of them singletons; the top ten hold around 0.013%. The sequenced sample consisted of naive CD4+ T cells from blood. Receptor source: a woman aged 25 to 45 with type 1 diabetes.

The CDR3 sequence: CASSVVPAGVWNEQFF. CDR3 in DNA: TGTGCCAGCAGCGTAGTCCCAGCGGGAGTTTGGAATGAGCAGTTCTTC. J is TRBJ2-1 and V is TRBV9; TRBD2 matches 8 bases. Germline loops: CDR1 SGDLS, CDR2 YYNGEE. With V trimmed by 0 bases and J by 7 bases, 9 bases remained unmatched. The CDR3 totals 16 residues.

The chain has TRBV30 and TRBJ1-3; possible D gene TRBD1, 6 bases. Between the trimmed V and J ends, which lost 5 bases and 0 bases, there was a span of 11 bases. Germline CDR1 GTSNPN, CDR2 SVGIG (reference sequence). The CDR3 length is 14 residues. The CDR3 reads CAWEGGGSGNTIYF. As DNA, the CDR3 is TGTGCCTGGGAGGGGGGGGGCTCTGGAAACACCATATATTTT.

This clone is a singleton in its sample. The V gene is TRBV28, the J gene TRBJ1-2; D perhaps matches TRBD1 (5 bases). The ends were cut back, 6 bases at V and 3 bases at J, with 14 bases in the middle. Germline assignment: CDR1 MDHEN and CDR2 SYDVKM. The CDR3 loop spans 14 amino acids. DNA of the CDR3: TGTGCCAGCAGCTCCTATACGGGGGACTATGGCTACACCTTC. Its translation is CASSSYTGDYGYTF.

This chain connects TRBV28 to TRBJ2-7; weak D call: TRBD2 (5 bases). Per germline, CDR1 MDHEN and CDR2 SYDVKM. The CDR3 is 14 amino acids. V lost 0 bases to trimming and J lost 5 bases, with 11 bases between them. CDR3 bases: TGTGCCAGCAGTTTATGGGGCGGGCAGAACGAGCAGTACTTC. It encodes CASSLWGGQNEQYF.

The rearrangement links TRBV2 to TRBJ1-5; 7 bases are a match to TRBD1. CDR1 and CDR2 from the germline V gene are SNHLY and FYNNEI. V shed 5 bases and J 1 base; nucleotides not matched to a gene: 5. This CDR3 region has 15 residues. In DNA, the CDR3 is TGTGCCAGCAGTCAACAGGGGTCCAGCAATCAGCCCCAGCATTTT. Amino acid sequence: CASSQQGSSNQPQHF.

J is TRBJ1-4 and V is TRBV4-1, with D perhaps matching TRBD1 (5 bases). Germline values: CDR1 MGHRA, CDR2 YSYEKL. The CDR3 covers 17 residues. Trimming pared 3 bases from V and 8 bases from J, leaving 22 bases between. CDR3 amino acids: CASSQATEDSAYEKLFF. Written as DNA, the CDR3 is TGCGCCAGCAGCCAGGCGACGGAAGACAGTGCCTACGAAAAACTGTTTTTT.

This clone was seen only a few times. This rearrangement joins TRBV19 to TRBJ2-1; D unclear. Trimming removed 0 bases at V and 7 bases at J, with 7 bases between. Germline V CDR1 and CDR2: LNHDA, SQIVND (reference sequence). This CDR3 has 13 amino acids. The DNA for the CDR3 is TGTGCCAGTAGTATAGAGGCCGGGAATGAGCAGTTCTTC. It yields the protein CASSIEAGNEQFF.

This sequence joins TRBV7-9 and TRBJ1-4; TRBD1 aligns across 9 bases. The length of the CDR3 is 16 residues. V shed 5 bases and J 3 bases; nucleotides not matched to a gene: 7. CDR1 SEHNR and CDR2 FQNEAQ come from the germline V gene (reference sequence). The CDR3 reads CASSVGQGPPNEKLFF. DNA for the CDR3: TGTGCCAGCAGCGTCGGACAGGGGCCGCCTAATGAAAAACTGTTTTTT.

This clone was found a few times. This chain connects TRBV6-1 to TRBJ1-1; tentatively, D is TRBD1 (6 bases). The V end was cut by 8 bases, the J end by 1 base, with 14 bases between. The CDR3 is made up of 14 amino acids. The V gene's germline CDR1 is MNHNS and CDR2 SASEGT. In DNA form, the CDR3 reads TGTGCCAGCCGAGAACTGACAGGGAACACTGAAGCTTTCTTT. Translated, it gives CASRELTGNTEAFF.

The DNA of the CDR3 is TGTGCCTGGAGAAGCGGACAGGCCGGGGATACGCAGTATTTT. Translating it yields CAWRSGQAGDTQYF. The rearrangement uses TRBV30 and TRBJ2-3; 7 bases align to TRBD1. Germline V lookup: CDR1 GTSNPN, CDR2 SVGIG (reference sequence). V gave up 3 bases and J gave up 6 bases; unmatched junction bases: 9. CDR3 length equals 14 residues.

The J gene is TRBJ1-1, the V gene TRBV5-1, with a tentative D call TRBD1 (5 bases). This CDR3 region has 16 residues. V lost 1 base and J lost 4, with 17 bases in between. The V gene's germline CDR1 is SGHRS and CDR2 YFSETQ. The CDR3 nucleotides read TGCGCCAGCAGCTTGAGGCAGGGTGTAGTTGGCACTGAAGCTTTCTTT. Translation gives CASSLRQGVVGTEAFF.

This clone was detected once. The rearrangement joins TRBV4-2 to TRBJ2-3; 12 bases line up with TRBD1. CDR3 length: 14 residues. Per germline, CDR1 LGHNA and CDR2 YNFKEQ. Trimming took 1 base from V and 10 from J; bases not matched to a gene: 3. CDR3 in DNA: TGTGCCAGCAGCCAAGCGGGACAGGGGGCCGCGCAGTATTTT. It yields the protein CASSQAGQGAAQYF.

This clone has only a few counts. The CDR3 here is CAWTGGFAEAFF. The CDR3 DNA is TGTGCCTGGACAGGGGGCTTCGCTGAAGCTTTCTTT. The chain has TRBV30 and TRBJ1-1, with 8 bases fitting TRBD1. Germline CDR1 and CDR2: GTSNPN and SVGIG (reference sequence). With 4 bases clipped from V and 6 bases from J, the junction kept 4 bases outside the gene matches. This CDR3 spans 12 amino acids.

This chain joins TRBV5-4 and TRBJ1-4; D perhaps matches TRBD1 (5 bases). The CDR3 sequence is 15 residues long. Germline lookup yields CDR1 SGHNT and CDR2 YYREEE (reference sequence). The germline V and J ends were trimmed by 3 bases and 8 bases, with 17 bases remaining between them. CDR3 sequence reads: CASSSDTQGGEKLFF. CDR3 DNA sequence: TGTGCCAGCAGCTCTGACACTCAGGGAGGCGAAAAACTGTTTTTT.

V and J are TRBV2 and TRBJ2-7; the match to TRBD2 covers 8 bases. This CDR3 contains 14 residues. With 6 bases clipped from V and 6 bases from J, the junction kept 10 bases outside the gene matches. Germline lookup yields CDR1 SNHLY and CDR2 FYNNEI. CDR3: CASRGLVSSGEQYF. The CDR3 DNA sequence: TGTGCCAGCAGGGGACTAGTTTCCTCCGGCGAGCAGTACTTC.

The chain is built from TRBV5-1 and TRBJ1-2; 7 nucleotides agree with TRBD1. With 4 bases clipped from V and 2 bases from J, the junction kept 8 bases outside the gene matches. The CDR3 loop spans 15 amino acids. Germline V gene lookup returns CDR1 SGHRS and CDR2 YFSETQ. The CDR3 is CASSVGAQGNYGYTF. The CDR3 DNA reads TGCGCCAGCAGCGTTGGTGCACAGGGGAACTATGGCTACACCTTC.

This clone has more than one count but fewer than ten. J is TRBJ1-1 and V is TRBV29-1; D is unclear. This CDR3 has 13 residues. The V gene's germline CDR1 is SQVTM and CDR2 ANQGSEA. The V end was cut by 6 bases, the J end by 0 bases, with 11 bases between. The CDR3 loop reads CSVRTDLNTEAFF. For the CDR3, the DNA is TGCAGCGTACGGACGGACTTGAACACTGAAGCTTTCTTT. Variable domain in full (rest from reference TRBV29-1 and TRBJ1-1): SAVISQKPSRDICQRGTSLTIQCQVDSQVTMMFWYRQQPGQSLTLIATANQGSEATYESGFVIDKFPISRPNLTFSTLTVSNMSPEDSSIYLCSVRTDLNTEAFFGQGTRLTVV.

V gene TRBV9 combines with J gene TRBJ2-6; D is perhaps TRBD1 (5 bases). Germline V lookup: CDR1 SGDLS, CDR2 YYNGEE. This CDR3 comprises 18 residues. V lost 3 bases, J lost 1 base, and 17 bases lay in between. CDR3 in amino acids: CASSEERQKPSGANVLTF. The DNA for the CDR3 is TGTGCCAGCAGCGAAGAGAGACAGAAACCTTCTGGGGCCAACGTCCTGACTTTC.

This clone was detected a few times. The V call is TRBV7-2, the J call TRBJ2-7, with TRBD1 matching over 12 bases. The trim removed 4 bases at V and 7 bases at J, leaving 8 bases unmatched. Germline CDR1 and CDR2: SGHTA and FQGNSA. The CDR3 has 15 amino acids. For the CDR3, the DNA is TGTGCCAGCAGCTCTCCGGGACAGGGGGCGCGGGAGCAGTACTTC. Protein sequence: CASSSPGQGAREQYF.

This sequence joins TRBV19 and TRBJ2-1, with 8 bases identical to TRBD2. The junction had 10 bases not matched to a gene; V was cut back by 7 bases and J by 5 bases. The CDR3 consists of 15 residues. CDR1 and CDR2 (germline): LNHDA, SQIVND (reference sequence). CDR3 in DNA: TGTGCCAGTACCGAATCGGGACTAGTCCACAATGAGCAGTTCTTC. Its protein product is CASTESGLVHNEQFF. The complete variable domain, with remaining parts taken from reference TRBV19 and TRBJ2-1, reads DGGITQSPKYLFRKEGQNVTLSCEQNLNHDAMYWYRQDPGQGLRLIYYSQIVNDFQKGDIAEGYSVSREKKESFPLTVTSAQKNPTAFYLCASTESGLVHNEQFFGPGTRLTVL.

This rearrangement joins TRBV7-9 to TRBJ1-2; D is perhaps TRBD1 (6 bases). V was pared by 5 bases and J by 2 bases, with 15 bases between. Germline lookup yields CDR1 SEHNR and CDR2 FQNEAQ (reference sequence). The CDR3 totals 15 residues. This CDR3 is CASSPGIGGNYGYTF. CDR3 bases: TGTGCCAGCAGCCCCGGTATAGGGGGAAACTATGGCTACACCTTC.